The rows below give T cell receptor beta chains drawn from one sample of a study of blood T cell repertoires in COVID-19. The table came from immunoSEQ multiplex PCR; TCRdb's copy has only in-frame clones and leaves some out. This table holds tens of thousands of clones, 90% to 95% found once. Sample: peripheral blood. All receptors come from a man aged 50 or older with active COVID-19. CDR3s include the opening cysteine and the closing phenylalanine or tryptophan. The order of the fields is V gene, J gene, CDR3 protein.

V: TRBV19
J: TRBJ2-7
CDR3: CASSIGESNSYEQYF

V: TRBV21-1
J: TRBJ1-3
CDR3: CASSKVEQGRTSGNTIYF

V: TRBV29-1
J: TRBJ2-3
CDR3: CSVRQFTDTQYF

V: TRBV28
J: TRBJ2-7
CDR3: CASSLPGQGFYEQYF

V: TRBV29-1
J: TRBJ2-1
CDR3: CSVETDRSYNEQFF

V: TRBV6-5
J: TRBJ2-7
CDR3: CASKPTGDGPYEQYF

V: TRBV7-2
J: TRBJ1-2
CDR3: CASSLQRRVGNYGYTF

V: TRBV7-9
J: TRBJ2-5
CDR3: CASSLATGAETQYF

V: TRBV28
J: TRBJ1-2
CDR3: CASSSPGYGYTF

V: TRBV7-9
J: TRBJ2-1
CDR3: CASSPVGSSLGDEQFF

V: TRBV7-8
J: TRBJ2-2
CDR3: CASSLGLAQELFF

V: TRBV28
J: TRBJ2-7
CDR3: CASSRGQVTGEQYF

V: TRBV6-2/TRBV6-3
J: TRBJ1-2
CDR3: CASSYLGALGYTF

V: TRBV6-2/TRBV6-3
J: TRBJ1-6
CDR3: CASSTRGRGNSPLHF

V: TRBV24-1
J: TRBJ2-3
CDR3: CATSLGGTDTQYF

V: TRBV28
J: TRBJ2-7
CDR3: CASSLTSGAFYEQYF

V: TRBV28
J: TRBJ1-5
CDR3: CASSRPVGPKGQPQHF

V: TRBV27
J: TRBJ2-1
CDR3: CASSLSGGAALYNEQFF

V: TRBV18
J: TRBJ1-1
CDR3: CASAGQGNTEAFF

V: TRBV5-1
J: TRBJ1-3
CDR3: CASSLGGLSGNTIYF

V: TRBV6-2/TRBV6-3
J: TRBJ1-2
CDR3: CASSYHPPGNYGYTF

V: TRBV6-5
J: TRBJ1-2
CDR3: CASSYLPANYGYTF

V: TRBV6-5
J: TRBJ2-7
CDR3: CASRDKIMISYEQYF

V: TRBV6-5
J: TRBJ1-2
CDR3: CASSYSKQTFYTF

V: TRBV2
J: TRBJ1-1
CDR3: CASSDTQGEAFF

V: TRBV6-5
J: TRBJ2-7
CDR3: CASHLVDQSSYEQYF

V: TRBV7-5
J: TRBJ1-5
CDR3: CVRSLAWDSSARGPQHF

V: TRBV10-3
J: TRBJ2-3
CDR3: CAISEDMGDTQYF

V: TRBV28
J: TRBJ2-7
CDR3: CASSPGTTPYEQYF

V: TRBV14
J: TRBJ2-5
CDR3: CASSDYNKETQYF

V: TRBV19
J: TRBJ2-1
CDR3: CASRDQLAGATSYNEQFF

V: TRBV11-2
J: TRBJ2-7
CDR3: CASSSRGVDEQYF

V: TRBV5-4
J: TRBJ2-3
CDR3: CASSPRLAGGVDTQYF

V: TRBV7-7
J: TRBJ2-1
CDR3: CASSLVVHNEQFF

V: TRBV18
J: TRBJ1-2
CDR3: CASSPLLGQSVVEGGYTF

V: TRBV9
J: TRBJ2-3
CDR3: CASSAPPGGISDTQYF

V: TRBV7-3
J: TRBJ2-3
CDR3: CASSSGLAGDTQYF

V: TRBV19
J: TRBJ2-3
CDR3: CASSTLAGDTQYF

V: TRBV19
J: TRBJ2-1
CDR3: CASSRPGTSVEQFF

V: TRBV7-9
J: TRBJ2-5
CDR3: CASSLRKTGTAGSKETQYF

V: TRBV7-8
J: TRBJ2-4
CDR3: CASSLGDRVTKNIQYF

V: TRBV5-4
J: TRBJ2-2
CDR3: CASARDSSTGELFF

V: TRBV6-2/TRBV6-3
J: TRBJ2-3
CDR3: CASSYSHGGITDTQYF

V: TRBV14
J: TRBJ2-5
CDR3: CASSQAAGAQETQYF

V: TRBV7-9
J: TRBJ2-2
CDR3: CASSPGTANTGELFF

V: TRBV2
J: TRBJ1-5
CDR3: CATSDRGNQPQHF

V: TRBV19
J: TRBJ1-3
CDR3: CASSIGGHLGNTIYF

V: TRBV2
J: TRBJ2-1
CDR3: CASSQDRAGYNEQFF

V: TRBV2
J: TRBJ1-5
CDR3: CASSEGDRGGNQPQHF

V: TRBV5-5
J: TRBJ2-3
CDR3: CASSTPKTASTDTQYF

V: TRBV11-2
J: TRBJ2-1
CDR3: CASSLVGLAGNNEQFF

V: TRBV5-1
J: TRBJ2-1
CDR3: CASSSPGGLRNEQFF